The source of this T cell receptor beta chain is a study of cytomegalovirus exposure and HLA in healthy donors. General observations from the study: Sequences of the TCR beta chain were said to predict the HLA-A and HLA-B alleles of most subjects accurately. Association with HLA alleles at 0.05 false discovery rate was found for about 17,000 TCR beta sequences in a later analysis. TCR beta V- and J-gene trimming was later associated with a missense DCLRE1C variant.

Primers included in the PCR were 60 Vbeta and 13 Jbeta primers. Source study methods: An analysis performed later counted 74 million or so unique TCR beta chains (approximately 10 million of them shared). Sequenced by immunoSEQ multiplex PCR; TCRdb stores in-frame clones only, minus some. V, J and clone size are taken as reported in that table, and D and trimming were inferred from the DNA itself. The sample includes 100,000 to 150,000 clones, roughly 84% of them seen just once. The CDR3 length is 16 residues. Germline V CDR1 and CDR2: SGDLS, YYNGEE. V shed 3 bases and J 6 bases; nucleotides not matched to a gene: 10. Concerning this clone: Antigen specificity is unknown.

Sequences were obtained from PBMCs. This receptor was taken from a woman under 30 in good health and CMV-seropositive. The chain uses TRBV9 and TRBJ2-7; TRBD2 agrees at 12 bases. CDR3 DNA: TGTGCCAGCAGCGAAGGGGATCCGGGACTAGCGGGCGAGCAGTACTTC. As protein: CASSEGDPGLAGEQYF.